Each of the 29 T cell receptor beta chains below was sequenced from the same sample in a study of shared clonotypes between healthy human individuals. The method was immunoSEQ multiplex PCR; TCRdb's version includes in-frame clones alone and lacks a portion of them. In the table there are hundreds of thousands of clones, under 80% of which are singletons. The specimen was memory CD4+ T cells sorted from blood. Described subset: CD45RA-negative fraction. The receptors come from a woman aged 25-40 years in good health.

The chain joins TRBV4-2 to TRBJ1-2; no firm D call. V lost 2 bases to trimming and J lost 7 bases, with 8 bases between them. The CDR3 extends over 12 amino acids. Germline values: CDR1 LGHNA, CDR2 YNFKEQ. The CDR3 here is CASSQSNGGYTF. CDR3 coding DNA: TGTGCCAGCAGCCAATCTAACGGTGGCTACACCTTC.

CDR3: CAWSGQGAGEQYF. The CDR3 coding sequence is TGTGCCTGGAGTGGACAGGGGGCAGGCGAGCAGTACTTC. This chain connects TRBV30 to TRBJ2-7, with 10 positions matching TRBD1. With V trimmed by 1 base and J by 6 bases, 3 bases remained unmatched. Germline lookup yields CDR1 GTSNPN and CDR2 SVGIG (reference sequence). The CDR3 runs to 13 residues. Full variable domain (remainder filled in from reference TRBV30 and TRBJ2-7): SQTIHQWPATLVQPVGSPLSLECTVEGTSNPNLYWYRQAAGRGLQLLFYSVGIGQISSEVPQNLSASRPQDRQFILSSKKLLLSDSGFYLCAWSGQGAGEQYFGPGTRLTVT.

Comments on this clone: This sample includes further DNA sequences coding for the same CDR3. This chain connects TRBV2 to TRBJ1-4, with D perhaps TRBD1 (5 bases). V lost 5 bases and J lost 0, with 10 bases in between. Germline CDR1 and CDR2: SNHLY and FYNNEI. This CDR3 has 15 amino acids. As DNA, the CDR3 is TGTGCCAGCAGTAGACAGCTACCAACTAATGAAAAACTGTTTTTT. Amino acids: CASSRQLPTNEKLFF. The variable domain in full, completed from reference TRBV2 and TRBJ1-4, reads EPEVTQTPSHQVTQMGQEVILRCVPISNHLYFYWYRQILGQKVEFLVSFYNNEISEKSEIFDDQFSVERPDGSNFTLKIRSTKLEDSAMYFCASSRQLPTNEKLFFGSGTQLSVL.

The chain carries TRBV6-5 and TRBJ2-3; D remains ambiguous. The germline V and J ends were trimmed by 5 bases and 2 bases, with 14 bases remaining between them. CDR3 length: 15 residues. CDR1 is MNHEY, CDR2 SVGAGI, per germline. Here the CDR3 reads CASSPIGGITDTQYF. DNA of the CDR3: TGTGCCAGCAGTCCCATCGGCGGAATCACAGATACGCAGTATTTT.

The chain couples TRBV7-2 to TRBJ1-5; no definite D call. Trimming left V 1 base short and J 5 bases short, with 9 bases between. CDR3 length: 14 amino acids. Per germline, CDR1 SGHTA and CDR2 FQGNSA. The CDR3 nucleotides read TGTGCCAGCAGCTTAGATCCCACCTATCAGCCCCAGCATTTT. It yields the protein CASSLDPTYQPQHF.

This chain joins TRBV28 and TRBJ1-1, with a possible D match to TRBD1 (5 bases). The CDR3 is 13 residues long. Germline V gene lookup returns CDR1 MDHEN and CDR2 SYDVKM. V was clipped by 7 bases and J by 8 bases, with 17 bases between them. The chain's CDR3 is CASTSSGGGEAFF. The CDR3 DNA reads TGTGCCAGCACTTCGTCGGGGGGAGGAGAAGCTTTCTTT.

J is TRBJ1-2 and V is TRBV28; tentatively, D is TRBD1 (5 bases). Germline V gene data show CDR1 as MDHEN and CDR2 as SYDVKM. The CDR3 loop spans 17 amino acids. The V end lost 5 bases, the J end lost 6 bases, and 25 bases lay between the germline ends. The CDR3 DNA is TGTGCCAGCAGTATCGTCAATGACCGGGGCTCGAAGGATGGCTACACCTTC. Translating gives CASSIVNDRGSKDGYTF.

The rearrangement links TRBV19 to TRBJ2-7; D perhaps matches TRBD2 (6 bases). The CDR3 contains 14 residues. The germline gives CDR1 LNHDA, CDR2 SQIVND (reference sequence). This CDR3 is CVTKKRELLPEQYF. CDR3 DNA: TGTGTCACCAAAAAACGGGAGCTATTGCCCGAGCAGTACTTC. Together with reference TRBV19 and TRBJ2-7, the CDR3 gives the full variable domain: DGGITQSPKYLFRKEGQNVTLSCEQNLNHDAMYWYRQDPGQGLRLIYYSQIVNDFQKGDIAEGYSVSREKKESFPLTVTSAQKNPTAFYLCVTKKRELLPEQYFGPGTRLTVT.

The chain uses TRBV19 and TRBJ2-3, with a possible D match to TRBD2 (6 bases). The CDR3 length is 15 residues. Trimming shortened V by 5 bases and J by 0 bases, and 12 bases separated the two germline ends. The V gene's germline CDR1 is LNHDA and CDR2 SQIVND (reference sequence). CDR3 in DNA: TGTGCCAGTAGTTGGGGGGAACCTAGCACAGATACGCAGTATTTT. This translates into CASSWGEPSTDTQYF. Looking up the rest from reference TRBV19 and TRBJ2-3 gives the full variable domain: DGGITQSPKYLFRKEGQNVTLSCEQNLNHDAMYWYRQDPGQGLRLIYYSQIVNDFQKGDIAEGYSVSREKKESFPLTVTSAQKNPTAFYLCASSWGEPSTDTQYFGPGTRLTVL.

This chain links TRBV7-2 with TRBJ2-2; D call uncertain. V dropped 3 bases and J dropped 7 bases, with 3 bases sitting between them. Germline values: CDR1 SGHTA, CDR2 FQGNSA. The CDR3 runs to 11 residues. CDR3: CASSLNGELFF. DNA of the CDR3: TGTGCCAGCAGCTTGAACGGGGAGCTGTTTTTT.

The V gene is TRBV13, the J gene TRBJ2-6; D possibly corresponds to TRBD1 (5 bases). The V end lost 4 bases, the J end lost 0 bases, and 7 bases lay between the germline ends. The CDR3 sequence is 15 residues long. Germline CDR1 and CDR2: PRHDT and FYEKMQ (reference sequence). The CDR3 reads CASSWTPSGANVLTF. For the CDR3, the DNA is TGTGCCAGCAGCTGGACACCCTCTGGGGCCAACGTCCTGACTTTC. Drawing the rest from reference TRBV13 and TRBJ2-6, the complete variable domain is AAGVIQSPRHLIKEKRETATLKCYPIPRHDTVYWYQQGPGQDPQFLISFYEKMQSDKGSIPDRFSAQQFSDYHSELNMSSLELGDSALYFCASSWTPSGANVLTFGAGSRLTVL.

The chain couples TRBV19 to TRBJ1-5; a possible D gene is TRBD1 (5 bases). The length of the CDR3 is 15 residues. Trimming pared 9 bases from V and 0 bases from J, leaving 15 bases between. Germline V lookup: CDR1 LNHDA, CDR2 SQIVND (reference sequence). The CDR3 DNA is TGTGCCAGCTACCCCCGGGGGTTTAGCAATCAGCCCCAGCATTTT. It yields the protein CASYPRGFSNQPQHF. The full variable domain, completed using reference TRBV19 and TRBJ1-5, is DGGITQSPKYLFRKEGQNVTLSCEQNLNHDAMYWYRQDPGQGLRLIYYSQIVNDFQKGDIAEGYSVSREKKESFPLTVTSAQKNPTAFYLCASYPRGFSNQPQHFGDGTRLSIL.

Only a few counts were recorded for this clone. The chain joins TRBV29-1 to TRBJ2-2, with a weak D call TRBD1 (5 bases). V gave up 4 bases and J gave up 5 bases, with 14 bases separating them. Germline CDR1 SQVTM, CDR2 ANQGSEA. The CDR3 is 14 residues long. The CDR3 sequence: CSVGWQGGTGELFF. CDR3 sequence (DNA): TGCAGCGTTGGGTGGCAGGGTGGAACCGGGGAGCTGTTTTTT.

This sequence joins TRBV6-5 and TRBJ2-2; D perhaps matches TRBD1 (7 bases). The CDR3 sequence is 14 residues long. V was shortened by 6 bases and J by 3 bases, with 11 bases between the two germline ends. Germline loops: CDR1 MNHEY, CDR2 SVGAGI. The CDR3 DNA reads as TGTGCCAGCAGACCCAGGGGGGACACCGGGGAGCTGTTTTTT. Translating it yields CASRPRGDTGELFF.

This clone was counted many times. The V gene is TRBV9, the J gene TRBJ2-7; D is possibly TRBD1 (5 bases). This CDR3 contains 15 residues. Germline V gives CDR1 SGDLS, CDR2 YYNGEE. With 0 bases removed from V and 3 bases from J, the gap between germline ends came to 13 bases. This CDR3 reads CASSVEAGAIYEQYF. In nucleotides, the CDR3 is TGTGCCAGCAGCGTAGAGGCTGGGGCAATCTACGAGCAGTACTTC.

The chain carries TRBV10-2 and TRBJ2-3; 15 bases are a match to TRBD2. Per the germline V gene, CDR1 is WSHSY and CDR2 is SAAADI. This CDR3 has 16 amino acids. V lost 6 bases and J lost 8; bases outside the gene matches: 9. CDR3 sequence: CASRVGTSGRLATQYF. Here the CDR3 DNA reads TGCGCCAGCAGGGTTGGGACTAGCGGGAGGCTGGCTACGCAGTATTTT.

Written as DNA, the CDR3 is TGCGCCAGCAGCCGACTGACAGCAACCCCTGGCGGCTACACCTTC. It yields the protein CASSRLTATPGGYTF. The chain joins TRBV5-1 to TRBJ1-2; maybe TRBD1 (5 bases). With 4 bases removed from V and 8 bases from J, the gap between germline ends came to 21 bases. Germline CDR1 reads SGHRS; CDR2 reads YFSETQ. CDR3 length: 15 residues. The whole variable domain, filled in from reference TRBV5-1 and TRBJ1-2, reads KAGVTQTPRYLIKTRGQQVTLSCSPISGHRSVSWYQQTPGQGLQFLFEYFSETQRNKGNFPGRFSGRQFSNSRSEMNVSTLELGDSALYLCASSRLTATPGGYTFGSGTRLTVV.

This clone was detected only once. The chain couples TRBV7-2 to TRBJ2-7; D perhaps matches TRBD1 (5 bases). The CDR3 consists of 15 residues. V was shortened by 3 bases and J by 3 bases, with 15 bases between the two germline ends. The germline V gene has CDR1 SGHTA and CDR2 FQGNSA. Here the CDR3 DNA reads TGTGCCAGCAGCTTCGACCGACAGCTAGGCTACGAGCAGTACTTC. It yields the protein CASSFDRQLGYEQYF.

This chain links TRBV14 with TRBJ2-3; 7 bases map to TRBD2. CDR1 is SGHDN, CDR2 FVKESK, per germline. V shed 4 bases and J 2 bases; nucleotides not matched to a gene: 9. The CDR3 extends over 16 amino acids. Here the CDR3 reads CASSRRLTSYTDTQYF. The CDR3 DNA follows: TGTGCCAGCAGCCGCCGCCTGACTAGCTACACAGATACGCAGTATTTT. The full variable domain, its missing parts supplied by reference TRBV14 and TRBJ2-3, is EAGVTQFPSHSVIEKGQTVTLRCDPISGHDNLYWYRRVMGKEIKFLLHFVKESKQDESGMPNNRFLAERTGGTYSTLKVQPAELEDSGVYFCASSRRLTSYTDTQYFGPGTRLTVL.

J is TRBJ2-5 and V is TRBV7-3; maybe TRBD2 (6 bases). The CDR3 spans 18 residues. CDR1 is SGHTA and CDR2 is FQGTGA in the germline V gene. Deletions cut 1 base from V and 2 bases from J, with 20 bases between. In DNA form, the CDR3 reads TGTGCCAGCAGCTTAAAGGGTCGGGGTAGCGGAGCTCAAGAGACCCAGTACTTC. Protein product: CASSLKGRGSGAQETQYF.

The sample holds one count of this clone. This sequence joins TRBV11-2 and TRBJ1-3; D gene ambiguous. Deletions cut 9 bases from V and 5 bases from J, with 8 bases between. The CDR3 is 11 amino acids. Germline CDR1 and CDR2: SGHAT and FQNNGV. CDR3: CARASRNTIYF. CDR3 nucleotides: TGTGCCAGGGCGAGCAGAAACACCATATATTTT.

This clone has a handful of counts. The chain joins TRBV11-3 to TRBJ1-5; the D gene is possibly TRBD1 (5 bases). Trimming removed 5 bases from V and 2 bases from J, with 16 bases in between. This CDR3 region has 16 residues. Germline values: CDR1 SGHNT, CDR2 YENEEA. As DNA, the CDR3 is TGTGCCAGCAGCGTCCGGGGGGGGATGGGCAATCAGCCCCAGCATTTT. This sequence encodes CASSVRGGMGNQPQHF.

This chain connects TRBV6-4 to TRBJ2-2, with 7 positions matching TRBD1. In germline, CDR1 is MRHNA, CDR2 SNTAGT. The CDR3 spans 17 residues. Losses at the gene ends were 3 bases for V and 5 bases for J; bases not matched to a gene: 12. CDR3 nucleotide sequence: TGTGCCAGCAGTGAGGGGTTTACAGGGGCCCGGACCGGGGAGCTGTTTTTT. It encodes CASSEGFTGARTGELFF.

In this sample, this clone turned up many times. The chain links TRBV28 to TRBJ1-5; 7 bases fit TRBD1. CDR1 and CDR2 (germline): MDHEN, SYDVKM. This CDR3 is built from 15 residues. Trimming cost V 4 bases and J 2 bases; bases outside gene matches: 5. CDR3 nucleotides: TGTGCCAGCAGTTCCCAGGGGGGAGGCAATCAGCCCCAGCATTTT. Its translation: CASSSQGGGNQPQHF. The full variable domain, in which reference TRBV28 and TRBJ1-5 provide the parts outside the CDR3, is DVKVTQSSRYLVKRTGEKVFLECVQDMDHENMFWYRQDPGLGLRLIYFSYDVKMKEKGDIPEGYSVSREKKERFSLILESASTNQTSMYLCASSSQGGGNQPQHFGDGTRLSIL.

The rearrangement links TRBV6-5 to TRBJ2-3, with a tentative D call TRBD1 (6 bases). The CDR3 runs to 14 residues. Trimming removed 2 bases from V and 4 bases from J, with 10 bases in between. The V gene's germline CDR1 is MNHEY and CDR2 SVGAGI. In DNA, the CDR3 is TGTGCCAGCAGTTACCGAGGGGGAGCAGATACGCAGTATTTT. Amino acid sequence: CASSYRGGADTQYF.

V gene TRBV27 combines with J gene TRBJ2-7; 9 bases fit TRBD1. Trimming removed 4 bases from V and 3 bases from J; junction bases left unmatched: 13. The CDR3 is made up of 17 amino acids. The germline CDR1 and CDR2 sequences are MNHEY and SMNVEV (reference sequence). CDR3 bases: TGTGCCAGCAGTTCCAAGGTCCTACGGGACAGGGTCTACGAGCAGTACTTC. Translated: CASSSKVLRDRVYEQYF.

This clone was observed many times. The chain is built from TRBV6-4 and TRBJ1-1, with D hard to call. Trimming stripped 9 bases from V and 3 bases from J, with 17 bases between. The germline CDR1 and CDR2 sequences are MRHNA and SNTAGT. The CDR3 is 14 residues long. The CDR3 nucleotides read TGTGCCAGTCGAAACACCCTCCGGGACACTGAAGCTTTCTTT. It specifies CASRNTLRDTEAFF.

The rearrangement links TRBV29-1 to TRBJ2-7; D is ambiguous. The CDR3 is 11 amino acids. Germline CDR1 is SQVTM and CDR2 is ANQGSEA. Trimming pared 4 bases from V and 1 base from J, leaving 5 bases between. CDR3 DNA: TGCAGCGTTGCGGAGTCCTACGAGCAGTACTTC. Protein product: CSVAESYEQYF.

This clone was seen ten or more times. The chain carries TRBV4-2 and TRBJ2-5; either TRBD1 or TRBD2 may supply D (5 bases each). V lost 6 bases and J lost 0, with 11 bases in between. Germline-derived CDR1 and CDR2 are LGHNA and YNFKEQ. The CDR3 spans 14 residues. The CDR3 loop is CASSVGADQETQYF. The CDR3 nucleotides are TGTGCCAGCAGTGTCGGGGCCGACCAAGAGACCCAGTACTTC.